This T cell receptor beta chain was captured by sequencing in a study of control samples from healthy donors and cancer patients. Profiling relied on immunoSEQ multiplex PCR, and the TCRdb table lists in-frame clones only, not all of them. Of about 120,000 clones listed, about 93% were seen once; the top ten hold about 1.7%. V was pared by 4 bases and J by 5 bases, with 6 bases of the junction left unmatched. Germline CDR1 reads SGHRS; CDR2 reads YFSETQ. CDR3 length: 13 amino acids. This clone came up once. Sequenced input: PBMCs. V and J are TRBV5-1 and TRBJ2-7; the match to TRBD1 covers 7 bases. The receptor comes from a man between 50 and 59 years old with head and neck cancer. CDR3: CASSATDRNEQYF. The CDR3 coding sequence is TGCGCCAGCAGCGCGACGGACAGGAACGAGCAGTACTTC.